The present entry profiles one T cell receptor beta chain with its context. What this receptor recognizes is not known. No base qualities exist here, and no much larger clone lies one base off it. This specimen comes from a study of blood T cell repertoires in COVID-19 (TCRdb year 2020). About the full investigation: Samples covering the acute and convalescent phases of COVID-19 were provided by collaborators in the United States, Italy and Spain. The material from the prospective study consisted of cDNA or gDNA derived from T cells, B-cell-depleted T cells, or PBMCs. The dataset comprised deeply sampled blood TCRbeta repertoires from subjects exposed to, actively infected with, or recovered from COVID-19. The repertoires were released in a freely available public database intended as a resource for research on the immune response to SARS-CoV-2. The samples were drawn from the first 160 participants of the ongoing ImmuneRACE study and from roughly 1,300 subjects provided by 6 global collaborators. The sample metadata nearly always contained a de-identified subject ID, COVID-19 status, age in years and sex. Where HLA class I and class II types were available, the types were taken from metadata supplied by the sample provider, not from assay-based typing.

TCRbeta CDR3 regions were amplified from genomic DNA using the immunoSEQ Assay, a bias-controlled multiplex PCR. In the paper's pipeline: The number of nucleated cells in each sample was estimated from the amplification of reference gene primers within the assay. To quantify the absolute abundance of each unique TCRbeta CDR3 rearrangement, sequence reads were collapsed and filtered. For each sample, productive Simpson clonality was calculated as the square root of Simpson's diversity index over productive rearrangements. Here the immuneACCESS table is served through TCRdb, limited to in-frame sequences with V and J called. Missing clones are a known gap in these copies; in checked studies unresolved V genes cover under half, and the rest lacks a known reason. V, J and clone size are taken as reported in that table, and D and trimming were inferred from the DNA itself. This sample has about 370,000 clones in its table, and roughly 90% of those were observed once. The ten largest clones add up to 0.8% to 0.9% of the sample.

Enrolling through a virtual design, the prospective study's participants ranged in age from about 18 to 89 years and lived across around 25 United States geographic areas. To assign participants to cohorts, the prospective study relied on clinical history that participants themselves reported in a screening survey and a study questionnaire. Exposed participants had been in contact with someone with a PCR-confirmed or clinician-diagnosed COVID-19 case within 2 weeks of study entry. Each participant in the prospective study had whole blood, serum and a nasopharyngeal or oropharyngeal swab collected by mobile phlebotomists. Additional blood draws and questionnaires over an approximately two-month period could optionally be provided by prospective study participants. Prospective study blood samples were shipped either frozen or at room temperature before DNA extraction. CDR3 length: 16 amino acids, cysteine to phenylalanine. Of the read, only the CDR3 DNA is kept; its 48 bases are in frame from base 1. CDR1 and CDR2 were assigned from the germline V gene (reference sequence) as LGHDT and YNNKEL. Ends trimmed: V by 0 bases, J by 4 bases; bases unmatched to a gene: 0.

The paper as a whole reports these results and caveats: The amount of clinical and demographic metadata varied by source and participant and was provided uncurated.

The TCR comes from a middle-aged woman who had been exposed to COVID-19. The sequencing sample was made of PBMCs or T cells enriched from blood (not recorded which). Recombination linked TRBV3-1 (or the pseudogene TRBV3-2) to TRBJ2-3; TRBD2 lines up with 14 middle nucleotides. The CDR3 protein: CASSQETSGGADTQYF. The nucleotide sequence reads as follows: TGTGCCAGCAGCCAAGAGACTAGCGGGGGGGCAGATACGCAGTATTTT.